This passage covers 8 T cell receptor beta chains from one sample sequenced in a study of blood T cell repertoires in COVID-19. The protocol was immunoSEQ multiplex PCR, while the TCRdb copy is restricted to in-frame clones and leaves out a portion. The sample holds about 120,000 clones, around nine tenths seen once. The sequencing sample was made of peripheral blood. The receptors originated from a man aged 45-65 years with acute or convalescent COVID-19.

The chain recombines TRBV24-1 with TRBJ2-1; 11 nucleotides match TRBD2. The length of the CDR3 is 18 residues. Trimming removed 2 bases from V and 0 bases from J; junction bases left unmatched: 5. Germline CDR1 and CDR2: KGHDR and SFDVKD. The CDR3 DNA reads TGTGCCACCAGTGATTGGGCACTAGCGGGAGTCTCCTACAATGAGCAGTTCTTC. As protein: CATSDWALAGVSYNEQFF.

The chain joins TRBV7-2 to TRBJ1-4; 7 nucleotides line up with TRBD1. CDR1 and CDR2 (germline): SGHTA, FQGNSA. Germline trimming cut 5 bases from V and 5 bases from J; bases unmatched to any gene: 5. The CDR3 runs 14 residues. Written as DNA, the CDR3 is TGTGCCAGCAGCCCTCCGGGACAGAATGAAAAACTGTTTTTT. Its translation is CASSPPGQNEKLFF.

This chain uses TRBV7-8 with TRBJ2-2, with D maybe TRBD2 (7 bases). V dropped 1 base and J dropped 5 bases, with 14 bases sitting between them. Germline loops: CDR1 SGHVS, CDR2 FQNEAQ. The CDR3 totals 16 residues. The DNA for the CDR3 is TGTGCCAGCAGCTTAGTTTCGGGGGGCGGTACCGGGGAGCTGTTTTTT. Translation: CASSLVSGGGTGELFF.

The chain recombines TRBV7-7 with TRBJ2-5, with TRBD2 identical over 9 bases. V lost 5 bases to trimming and J lost 5 bases; unmatched junction nucleotides: 6. Germline lookup yields CDR1 SSHAT and CDR2 FNYEAQ (reference sequence). The CDR3 sequence is 14 residues long. This chain's CDR3 is CASSTGTSRETQYF. CDR3 coding DNA: TGTGCCAGCAGCACCGGGACTAGCCGCGAGACCCAGTACTTC.

The chain joins TRBV6-6 to TRBJ2-3; 7 bases map to TRBD1. Germline V gene data show CDR1 as MNHNY and CDR2 as SVGAGI (reference sequence). The J segment lost 0 bases and the V segment lost 5 bases, leaving 2 bases of the junction unmatched. The CDR3 has 14 residues. The CDR3 is CASSRQGSTDTQYF. CDR3 coding DNA: TGTGCCAGCAGTAGACAGGGAAGCACAGATACGCAGTATTTT.

The chain's CDR3 is CASSPSAVADTQYF. In DNA form, the CDR3 reads TGCGCCAGCAGCCCGAGCGCGGTAGCAGATACGCAGTATTTT. The chain recombines TRBV5-1 with TRBJ2-3; no reliable D call. The germline V gene encodes CDR1 SGHRS and CDR2 YFSETQ. V was pared by 4 bases and J by 4 bases, with 13 bases between. The CDR3 is 14 residues long.

This clone was recorded once. The rearrangement joins TRBV10-1 to TRBJ2-2, with TRBD2 identical over 10 bases. Germline-derived CDR1 and CDR2 are WNHNN and SYGVQD (reference sequence). The CDR3 spans 18 residues. Trimming removed 3 bases from V and 1 base from J; junction bases left unmatched: 8. CDR3 coding DNA: TGCGCCAGCAGTGACCCGACTAGCGGGTTACAGAACACCGGGGAGCTGTTTTTT. Protein: CASSDPTSGLQNTGELFF.

This sequence joins TRBV7-9 and TRBJ2-7; TRBD2 agrees at 8 bases. With V trimmed by 5 bases and J by 0 bases, 18 bases remained unmatched. Germline V lookup: CDR1 SEHNR, CDR2 FQNEAQ (reference sequence). The CDR3 covers 19 residues. The CDR3, as DNA: TGTGCCAGCAGCCGCCCAGCGGCGGGAGGTACTTGGAGCTCCTACGAGCAGTACTTC. This gives the protein CASSRPAAGGTWSSYEQYF.